This note documents a single T cell receptor beta chain sequence. The data were obtained in a study of blood T cell repertoires in COVID-19. Overall study context: Samples of COVID-19 (acute and convalescent) were obtained from the United States, Italy and Spain. PBMCs, B-cell-depleted T cells, or T cells were the source of the cDNA or gDNA that made up the material.

Original handling: Reference gene primer amplification gave nucleated cell count estimates. The repertoire was sequenced with immunoSEQ multiplex PCR; TCRdb's copy has only in-frame clones and lacks some. The DNA was the basis for D and trimming; V, J and clone size are from that table. The table lists over 45,000 clones, over 70% of them singletons. This sequence was found in a human donor in a cohort sampled during active COVID-19. The material sequenced was peripheral blood.

The CDR3: CASRTEGMNTEAFF. The CDR3 coding sequence is TGCGCCAGTCGGACGGAGGGTATGAACACTGAAGCTTTCTTT. The gene calls are TRBV5-1 and TRBJ1-1; D ambiguous. The CDR3 is 14 amino acids. Germline-derived CDR1 and CDR2 are SGHRS and YFSETQ. Trimming left V 8 bases short and J 0 bases short, with 14 bases between.